Here is one TCR beta chain with its context. Its antigen remains undetermined. No quality values exist for individual bases; no much larger clone is one base distant. The library relied on RACE. Sequencing was performed on a NextSeq 500. During library preparation, unique molecular identifiers were attached to individual cDNA molecules so that TCRs could be counted in a quantitative, reproducible way. From each blood RNA sample, both TCR alpha and TCR beta chains were sequenced. Processing in the source paper ran as follows. Samples had a median of about 96,000 TCRs, with a range from 23,224 to 690,600. The Decombinator software suite was used to annotate V, J and CDR3 in the TCR reads. For PS versus PT1 abundance plots, all samples were subsampled to the same number of TCRs (28,000). Expanded TCRs were defined as absent before sensitization and observed at least eight times at the 2-week time point. The raw public reads went through TCRdb reprocessing: fastp at Q25, MiXCR clone calling, in-frame beta chains kept. Rows are combined by CDR3 protein, so each entry shows the most common genes and DNA. In this record, the V and J calls reflect TCRdb's handling and not the investigators' own analysis. This sample is represented by around 99,000 distinct CDR3 sequences; 9.5% to 12% of them were singletons. The ten biggest clones cover under 2.5% of the sample.

This record belongs to a study of human T cells and chemical hapten exposure (dated by TCRdb to the early 2020s). Looking at the study overall: For sensitization, 2% DPC in acetone was applied to a 2 cm by 2 cm area of upper inner arm skin. Patients additionally received weekly therapeutic DPC doses to the scalp throughout the roughly 25-week study period. Patch testing was performed on the upper back with Finn chambers containing 0.01% DPC, and the patch tests were scored after 6 days according to International Contact Dermatitis Research Group standards. Most of the patients in the cohort were female, and the cohort covered alopecia areata with under or over 50% scalp involvement, alopecia totalis and alopecia universalis. Libraries were pooled for sequencing, and per-sample TCR yields varied mainly because of small differences in library volumes within the pool. This study followed changes in the peripheral blood TCR repertoire in vivo during primary and secondary sensitization of alopecia patients to the hapten diphenylcyclopropenone (DPC). Blood samples were taken from patients before sensitization (week 0) and at 2, 6 and about 24 weeks after DPC sensitization. Blood for TCR sequencing was provided by twenty-nine alopecia patients at one to four time points (pre-sensitization, 2, 6 and 24 weeks).

The time point label, as the study defines it: patch test 2, 6 weeks after DPC sensitization. The intended sense of this specimen's treatment or condition label: therapeutic diphenylcyclopropenone sensitization with weekly scalp DPC. At every patch-test visit, the blood draw took place before the patch test was put on. To be eligible, patients had to be aged 18 to 70, diagnosed with alopecia and judged suitable for DPC therapy, while pregnant patients were excluded. Total RNA was extracted from unfractionated whole blood that had been collected in Tempus Blood RNA tubes. The CDR3 sequence holds 14 residues, the cysteine and phenylalanine included. Only the CDR3 DNA is retained, 42 bases long and in frame from the first base. CDR1 and CDR2 are drawn from the germline V gene: SGDLS, YYNGEE. Between the V and J ends, shortened by 0 bases and 5 bases respectively, the junction contains 9 bases. The full study reports these points: The number of PT1 expanded TCRs positively correlated with patch test score, significant at thresholds 8, 16 and 32 but not 4. No change with DPC sensitization was found in the number of TCRs above 1 in 1000 frequency, and no evidence of global repertoire structure alterations was found. Repeated subsampling changed both the strength of the expansion versus patch-test correlation and the threshold at which that correlation became significant. Compared with pre-sensitization or healthy control sets, expanded TCRs formed significantly more large CDR3 similarity clusters, which is consistent with antigen-driven responses. All patients had alopecia, a presumed autoimmune disease, so their immune response might differ from that of healthy individuals.

Sample: whole blood, taken in connection with sensitization to the hapten diphenylcyclopropenone (DPC). Recombination joined TRBV9 with TRBJ2-1, with the D gene too uncertain to name. This receptor was obtained from a man aged 35-49 years with alopecia areata. Some clones in this sample may be carry-over from other donors' samples. CDR3 region: CASSVGVEHNEQFF. The sequenced DNA is TGTGCCAGCAGCGTAGGGGTAGAACACAATGAGCAGTTCTTC.